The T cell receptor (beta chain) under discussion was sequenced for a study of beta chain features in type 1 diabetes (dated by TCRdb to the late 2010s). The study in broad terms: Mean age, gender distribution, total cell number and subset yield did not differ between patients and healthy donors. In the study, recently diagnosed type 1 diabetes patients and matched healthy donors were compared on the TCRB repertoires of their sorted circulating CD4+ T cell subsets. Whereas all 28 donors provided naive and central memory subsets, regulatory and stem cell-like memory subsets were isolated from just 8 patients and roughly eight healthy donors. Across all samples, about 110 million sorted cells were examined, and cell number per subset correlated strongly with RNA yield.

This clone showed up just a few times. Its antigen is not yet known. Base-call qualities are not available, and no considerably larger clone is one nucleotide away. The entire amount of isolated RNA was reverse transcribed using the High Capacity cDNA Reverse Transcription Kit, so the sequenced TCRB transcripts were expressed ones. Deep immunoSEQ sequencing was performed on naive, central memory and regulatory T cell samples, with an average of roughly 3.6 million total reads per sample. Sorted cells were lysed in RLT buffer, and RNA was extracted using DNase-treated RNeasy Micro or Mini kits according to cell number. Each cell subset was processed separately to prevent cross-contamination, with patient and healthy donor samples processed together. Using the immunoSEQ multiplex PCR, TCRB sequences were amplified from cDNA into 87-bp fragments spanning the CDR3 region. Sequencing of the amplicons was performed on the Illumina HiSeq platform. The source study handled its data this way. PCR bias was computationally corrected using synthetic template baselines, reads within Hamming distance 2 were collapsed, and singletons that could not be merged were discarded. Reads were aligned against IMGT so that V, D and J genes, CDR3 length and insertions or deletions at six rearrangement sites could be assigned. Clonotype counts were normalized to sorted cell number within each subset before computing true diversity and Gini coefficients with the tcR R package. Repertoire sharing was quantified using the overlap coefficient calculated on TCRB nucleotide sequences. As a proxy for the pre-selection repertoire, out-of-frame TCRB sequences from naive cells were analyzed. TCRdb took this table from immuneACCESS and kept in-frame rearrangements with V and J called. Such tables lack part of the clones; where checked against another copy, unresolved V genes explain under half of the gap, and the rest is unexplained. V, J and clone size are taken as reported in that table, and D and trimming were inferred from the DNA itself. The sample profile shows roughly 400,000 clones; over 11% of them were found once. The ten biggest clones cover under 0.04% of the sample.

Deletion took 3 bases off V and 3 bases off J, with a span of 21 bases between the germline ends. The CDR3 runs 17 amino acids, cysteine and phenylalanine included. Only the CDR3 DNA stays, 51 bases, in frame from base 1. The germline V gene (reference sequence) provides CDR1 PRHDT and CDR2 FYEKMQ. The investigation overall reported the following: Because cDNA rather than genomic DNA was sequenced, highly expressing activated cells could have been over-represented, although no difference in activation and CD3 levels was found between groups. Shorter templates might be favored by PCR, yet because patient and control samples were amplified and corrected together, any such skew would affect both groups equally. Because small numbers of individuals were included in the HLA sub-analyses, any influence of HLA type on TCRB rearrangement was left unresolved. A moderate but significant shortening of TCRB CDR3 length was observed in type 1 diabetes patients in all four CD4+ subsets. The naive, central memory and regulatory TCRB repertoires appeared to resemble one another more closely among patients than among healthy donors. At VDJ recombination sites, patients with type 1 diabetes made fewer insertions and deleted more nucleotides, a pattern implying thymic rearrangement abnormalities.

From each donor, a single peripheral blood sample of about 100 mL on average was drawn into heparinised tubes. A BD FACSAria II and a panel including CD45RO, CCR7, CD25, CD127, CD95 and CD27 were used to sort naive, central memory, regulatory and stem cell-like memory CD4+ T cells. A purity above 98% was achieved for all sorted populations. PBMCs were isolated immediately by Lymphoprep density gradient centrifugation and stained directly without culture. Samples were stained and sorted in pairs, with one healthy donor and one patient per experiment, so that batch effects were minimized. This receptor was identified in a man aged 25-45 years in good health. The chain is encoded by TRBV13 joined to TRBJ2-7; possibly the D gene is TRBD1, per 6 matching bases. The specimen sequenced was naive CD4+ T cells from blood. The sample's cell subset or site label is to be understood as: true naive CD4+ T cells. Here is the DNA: TGTGCCAGCAGCTTTGTTAGATCCGGGACACCCATCTACGAGCAGTACTTC. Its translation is CASSFVRSGTPIYEQYF.